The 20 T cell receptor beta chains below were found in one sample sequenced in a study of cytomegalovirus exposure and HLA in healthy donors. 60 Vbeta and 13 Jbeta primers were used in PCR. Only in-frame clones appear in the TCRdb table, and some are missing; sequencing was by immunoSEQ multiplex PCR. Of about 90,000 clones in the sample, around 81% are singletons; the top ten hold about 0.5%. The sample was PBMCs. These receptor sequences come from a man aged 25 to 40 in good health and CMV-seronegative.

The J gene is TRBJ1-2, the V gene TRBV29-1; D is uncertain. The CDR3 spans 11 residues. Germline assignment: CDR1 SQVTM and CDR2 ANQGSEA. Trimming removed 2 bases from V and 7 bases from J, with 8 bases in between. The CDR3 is CSVEWECGYTF. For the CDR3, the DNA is TGCAGCGTTGAATGGGAGTGTGGCTACACCTTC.

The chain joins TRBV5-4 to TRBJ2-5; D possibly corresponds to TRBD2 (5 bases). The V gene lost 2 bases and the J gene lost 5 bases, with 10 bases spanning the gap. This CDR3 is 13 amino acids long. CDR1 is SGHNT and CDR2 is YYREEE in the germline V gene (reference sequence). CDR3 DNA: TGTGCCAGCAGCTTAGGAGGTCATGAGACCCAGTACTTC. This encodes CASSLGGHETQYF.

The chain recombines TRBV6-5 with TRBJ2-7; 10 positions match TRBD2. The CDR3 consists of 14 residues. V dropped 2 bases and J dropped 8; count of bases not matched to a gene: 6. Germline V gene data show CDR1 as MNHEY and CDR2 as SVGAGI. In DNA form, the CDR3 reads TGTGCCAGCAGTTACGCTAGCGGGGGATATCAGCAGTACTTC. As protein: CASSYASGGYQQYF.

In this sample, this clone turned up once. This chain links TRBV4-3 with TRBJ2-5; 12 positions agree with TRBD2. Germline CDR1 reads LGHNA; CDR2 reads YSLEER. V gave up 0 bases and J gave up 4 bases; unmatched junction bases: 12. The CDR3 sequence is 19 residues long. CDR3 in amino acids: CASSQDWGLAGGPGETQYF. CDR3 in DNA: TGCGCCAGCAGCCAAGACTGGGGTCTAGCGGGGGGGCCGGGAGAGACCCAGTACTTC.

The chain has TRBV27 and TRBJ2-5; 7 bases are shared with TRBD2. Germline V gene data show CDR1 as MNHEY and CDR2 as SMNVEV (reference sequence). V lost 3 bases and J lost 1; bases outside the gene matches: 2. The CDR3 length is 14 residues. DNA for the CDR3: TGTGCCAGCAGTTTGGGGACTACCCAAGAGACCCAGTACTTC. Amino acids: CASSLGTTQETQYF.

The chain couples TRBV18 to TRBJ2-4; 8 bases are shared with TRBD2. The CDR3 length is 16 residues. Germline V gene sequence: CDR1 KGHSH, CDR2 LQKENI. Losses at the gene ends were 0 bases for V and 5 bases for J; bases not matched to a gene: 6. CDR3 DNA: TGTGCCAGCTCACCACCGTTCCGGGGGGGTCAAAACATTCAGTACTTC. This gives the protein CASSPPFRGGQNIQYF.

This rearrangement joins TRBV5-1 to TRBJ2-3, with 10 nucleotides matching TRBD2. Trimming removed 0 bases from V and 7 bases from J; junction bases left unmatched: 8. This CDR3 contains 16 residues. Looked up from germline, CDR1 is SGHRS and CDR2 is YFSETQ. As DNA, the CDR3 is TGCGCCAGCAGCTTGGGGCCTAGCGGGAGCGGGAATACGCAGTATTTT. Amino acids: CASSLGPSGSGNTQYF. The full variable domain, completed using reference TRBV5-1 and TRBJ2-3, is KAGVTQTPRYLIKTRGQQVTLSCSPISGHRSVSWYQQTPGQGLQFLFEYFSETQRNKGNFPGRFSGRQFSNSRSEMNVSTLELGDSALYLCASSLGPSGSGNTQYFGPGTRLTVL.

The CDR3 sequence is CASSLIGGHEQYF. DNA of the CDR3: TGTGCCAGCAGCTTAATCGGGGGGCACGAGCAGTACTTC. The chain recombines TRBV13 with TRBJ2-5; tentatively, D is TRBD2 (7 bases). The J call may be wrong; the DNA end is better matched by TRBJ2-7. CDR3 length: 13 residues. Germline CDR1 and CDR2: PRHDT and FYEKMQ (reference sequence).

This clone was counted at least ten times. The CDR3 DNA sequence: TGTGCCAGCAGTCTGTACAGGGGTTCCTATGGCTACACCTTC. Translated: CASSLYRGSYGYTF. J is TRBJ1-2 and V is TRBV27; 7 bases fit TRBD1. In germline, CDR1 is MNHEY, CDR2 SMNVEV (reference sequence). After removal of 5 bases from V and 4 bases from J, the junction contained 7 bases not matched to a gene. The CDR3 totals 14 residues.

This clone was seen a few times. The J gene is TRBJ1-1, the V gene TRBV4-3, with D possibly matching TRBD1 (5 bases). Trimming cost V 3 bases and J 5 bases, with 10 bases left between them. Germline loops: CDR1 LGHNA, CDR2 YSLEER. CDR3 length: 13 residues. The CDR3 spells CASSQGLGTEAFF. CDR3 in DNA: TGCGCCAGCAGCCAGGGACTGGGGACTGAAGCTTTCTTT.

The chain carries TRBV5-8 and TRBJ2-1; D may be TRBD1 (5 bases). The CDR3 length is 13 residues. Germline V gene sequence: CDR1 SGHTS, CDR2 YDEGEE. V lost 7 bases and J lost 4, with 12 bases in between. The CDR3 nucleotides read TGTGCCAGCGAGACAAGGGGATACAATGAGCAGTTCTTC. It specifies CASETRGYNEQFF.

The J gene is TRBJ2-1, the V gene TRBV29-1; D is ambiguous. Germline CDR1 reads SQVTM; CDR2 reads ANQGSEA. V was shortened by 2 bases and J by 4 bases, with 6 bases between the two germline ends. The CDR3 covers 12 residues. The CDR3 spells CSVESRYNEQFF. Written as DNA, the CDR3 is TGCAGCGTTGAAAGTCGGTACAATGAGCAGTTCTTC.

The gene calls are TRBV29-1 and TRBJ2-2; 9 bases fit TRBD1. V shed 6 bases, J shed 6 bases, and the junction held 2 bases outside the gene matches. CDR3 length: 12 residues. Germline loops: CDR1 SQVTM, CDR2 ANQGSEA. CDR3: CSVRQGAGELFF. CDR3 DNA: TGCAGCGTAAGACAGGGGGCCGGGGAGCTGTTTTTT.

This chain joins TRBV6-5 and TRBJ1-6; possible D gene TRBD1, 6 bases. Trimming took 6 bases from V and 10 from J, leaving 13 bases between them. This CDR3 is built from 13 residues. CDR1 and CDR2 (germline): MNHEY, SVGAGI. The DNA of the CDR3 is TGTGCCAGCAGAAGACAGGCAGACTCACCCCTCCACTTT. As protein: CASRRQADSPLHF.

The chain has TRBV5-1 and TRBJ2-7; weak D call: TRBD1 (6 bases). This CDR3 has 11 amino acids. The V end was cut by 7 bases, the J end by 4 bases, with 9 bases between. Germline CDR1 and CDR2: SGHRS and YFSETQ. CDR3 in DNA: TGCGCCAGCGGCACAGGGTACGAGCAGTACTTC. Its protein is CASGTGYEQYF.

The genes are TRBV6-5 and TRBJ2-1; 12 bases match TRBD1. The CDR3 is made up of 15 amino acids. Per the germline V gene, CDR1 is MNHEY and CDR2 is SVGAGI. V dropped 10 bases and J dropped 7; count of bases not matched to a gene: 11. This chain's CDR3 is CATKKPGQGANEQFF. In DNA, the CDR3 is TGTGCCACAAAGAAGCCGGGACAGGGGGCAAATGAGCAGTTCTTC.

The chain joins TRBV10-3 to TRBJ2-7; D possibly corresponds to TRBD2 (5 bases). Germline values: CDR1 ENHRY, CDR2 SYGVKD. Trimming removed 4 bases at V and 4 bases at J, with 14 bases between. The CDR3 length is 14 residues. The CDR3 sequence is CAISVDRGAYEQYF. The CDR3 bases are TGTGCCATCAGTGTCGACCGGGGTGCGTACGAGCAGTACTTC.

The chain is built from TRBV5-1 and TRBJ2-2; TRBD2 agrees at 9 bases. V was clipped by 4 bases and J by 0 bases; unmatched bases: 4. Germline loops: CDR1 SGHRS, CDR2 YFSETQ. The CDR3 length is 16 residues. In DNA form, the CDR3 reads TGCGCCAGCAGCCGACTAGCGGCCTCGAACACCGGGGAGCTGTTTTTT. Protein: CASSRLAASNTGELFF. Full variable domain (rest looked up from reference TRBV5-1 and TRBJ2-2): KAGVTQTPRYLIKTRGQQVTLSCSPISGHRSVSWYQQTPGQGLQFLFEYFSETQRNKGNFPGRFSGRQFSNSRSEMNVSTLELGDSALYLCASSRLAASNTGELFFGEGSRLTVL.

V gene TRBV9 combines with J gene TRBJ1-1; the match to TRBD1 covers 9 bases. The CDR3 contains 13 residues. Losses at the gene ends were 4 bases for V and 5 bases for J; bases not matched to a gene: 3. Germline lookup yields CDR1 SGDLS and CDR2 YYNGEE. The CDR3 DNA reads TGTGCCAGCAGCCGCGACAGGGGGACTGAAGCTTTCTTT. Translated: CASSRDRGTEAFF.

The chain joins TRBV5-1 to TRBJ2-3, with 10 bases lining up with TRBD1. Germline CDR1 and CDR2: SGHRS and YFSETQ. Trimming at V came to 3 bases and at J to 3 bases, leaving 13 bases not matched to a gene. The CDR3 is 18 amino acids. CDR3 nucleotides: TGCGCCAGCAGCTCCAGACCCCTGGACAGGGGGAGTACAGATACGCAGTATTTT. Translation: CASSSRPLDRGSTDTQYF.